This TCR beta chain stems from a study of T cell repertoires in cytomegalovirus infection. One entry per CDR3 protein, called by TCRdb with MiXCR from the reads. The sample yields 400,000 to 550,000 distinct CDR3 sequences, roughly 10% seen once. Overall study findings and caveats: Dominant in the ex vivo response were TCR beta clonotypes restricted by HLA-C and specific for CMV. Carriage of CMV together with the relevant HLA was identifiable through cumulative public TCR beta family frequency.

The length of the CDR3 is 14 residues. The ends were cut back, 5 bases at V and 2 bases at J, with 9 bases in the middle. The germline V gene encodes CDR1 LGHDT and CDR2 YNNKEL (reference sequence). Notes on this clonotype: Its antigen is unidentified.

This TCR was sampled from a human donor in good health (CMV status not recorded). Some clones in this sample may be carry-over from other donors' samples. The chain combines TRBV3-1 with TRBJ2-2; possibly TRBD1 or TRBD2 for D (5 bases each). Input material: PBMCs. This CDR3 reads CASSGRDNTGELFF. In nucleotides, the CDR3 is TGTGCCAGCAGCGGACGGGACAACACCGGGGAGCTGTTTTTT.